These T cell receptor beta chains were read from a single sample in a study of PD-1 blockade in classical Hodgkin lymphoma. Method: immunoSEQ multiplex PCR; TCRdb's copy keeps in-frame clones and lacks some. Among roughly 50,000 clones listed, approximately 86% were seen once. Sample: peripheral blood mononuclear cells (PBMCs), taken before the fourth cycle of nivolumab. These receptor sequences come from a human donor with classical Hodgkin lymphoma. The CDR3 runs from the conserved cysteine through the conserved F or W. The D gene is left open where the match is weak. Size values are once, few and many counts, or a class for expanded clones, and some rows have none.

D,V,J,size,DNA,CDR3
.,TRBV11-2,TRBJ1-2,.,TGTGCCAGCAGCTCATCCAAGGGCTATGGCTACACCTTC,CASSSSKGYGYTF
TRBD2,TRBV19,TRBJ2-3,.,TGTGCCAGTAGTCCCCCGGGACCGGGACTAGCGGGCCCGGATACGCAGTATTTT,CASSPPGPGLAGPDTQYF
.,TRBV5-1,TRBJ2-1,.,TGCGCCAGCAGCTTGGATAGGGGGGAATGGCAGTTCTTC,CASSLDRGEWQFF
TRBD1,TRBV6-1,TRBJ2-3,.,TGTGCCAGCAGTGGACAGGGGAGCACAGATACGCAGTATTTT,CASSGQGSTDTQYF
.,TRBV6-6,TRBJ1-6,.,TGTGCCAGCAGTTACACCCGAGGGGGGTATAATTCACCCCTCCACTTT,CASSYTRGGYNSPLHF
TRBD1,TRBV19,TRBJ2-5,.,TGTGCCAGTACCAAGGGACAGGGGTACCAAGAGACCCAGTACTTC,CASTKGQGYQETQYF
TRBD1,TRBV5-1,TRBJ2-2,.,TGCGCCAGCAGCTTGGCAGGGGGCGGCGGGGAGCTGTTTTTT,CASSLAGGGGELFF
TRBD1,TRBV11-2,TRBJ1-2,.,TGTGCCAGCAGTTCGGGACAGTATGGCTACACCTTC,CASSSGQYGYTF
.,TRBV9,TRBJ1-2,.,TGTGCCAGCAGCAACCATAACCCCGGGACAAGGTACTATGGCTACACCTTC,CASSNHNPGTRYYGYTF
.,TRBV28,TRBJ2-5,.,TGTGCCGCAGGCCAGGCCGCCCAAGAGACCCAGTACTTC,CAAGQAAQETQYF
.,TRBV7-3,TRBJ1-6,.,TGTGCCAGCAGCGAGACGCCAGTTAATTCACCCCTCCACTTT,CASSETPVNSPLHF
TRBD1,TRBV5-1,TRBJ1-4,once,TGCGCCAGCAGCTCGGACAGGGAGGATGAAAAACTGTTTTTT,CASSSDREDEKLFF
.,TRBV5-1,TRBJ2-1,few,TGCGCCAGCAGCTTGGATAGTCCGAGCGGTGAGCAGTTCTTC,CASSLDSPSGEQFF
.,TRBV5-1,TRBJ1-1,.,TGCGCCAGCAGCTTGGGGAAGGGGGGAACCACTGAAGCTTTCTTT,CASSLGKGGTTEAFF
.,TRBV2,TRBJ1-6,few,TGTGCCAGCAGTGATGAGAGCTCCTATAATTCACCCCTCCACTTT,CASSDESSYNSPLHF
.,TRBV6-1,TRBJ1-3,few,TGTGCCAGCAGTGACCGGACAGTATGGGACACCATATATTTT,CASSDRTVWDTIYF
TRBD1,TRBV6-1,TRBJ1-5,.,TGTGCCAGCAGGGACAGGACTAGCAATCAGCCCCAGCATTTT,CASRDRTSNQPQHF
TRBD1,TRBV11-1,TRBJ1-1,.,TGTGCCAGCAGCCGGACAGGGGGCCGCTTAGGGAACACTGAAGCTTTCTTT,CASSRTGGRLGNTEAFF
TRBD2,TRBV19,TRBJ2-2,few,TGTGCCAGTAGTATGACACTAGCGGGAGCGAGAACCGGGGAGCTGTTTTTT,CASSMTLAGARTGELFF
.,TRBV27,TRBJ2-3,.,TGTGCCAGCAGTTTTGGAGAGCCCCGCGATACGCAGTATTTT,CASSFGEPRDTQYF
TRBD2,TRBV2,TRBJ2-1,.,TGTGCCAGCACGGACAGGCGAACTAGCGGGAAAATTTACAATGAGCAGTTCTTC,CASTDRRTSGKIYNEQFF
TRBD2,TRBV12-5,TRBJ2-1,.,TGTGCTAGGACCCCGTTGCGGGAGAGTCTAGACAATGAGCAGTTCTTC,CARTPLRESLDNEQFF
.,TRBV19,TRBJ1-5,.,TGTGCCAGTACCCTGAACGGGGTTGGACAGCCCCAGCATTTT,CASTLNGVGQPQHF
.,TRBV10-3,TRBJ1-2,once,TGTGCCATCAGTGAGAGGGATAACTATGGCTACACCTTC,CAISERDNYGYTF
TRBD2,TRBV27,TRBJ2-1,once,TGTGCCAGCAGCGGACTAGGCGACAATGAGCAGTTCTTC,CASSGLGDNEQFF
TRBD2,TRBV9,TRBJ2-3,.,TGTGCCAGCAGCTTCCGAGCGGGAGAGGGGGCAGATACGCAGTATTTT,CASSFRAGEGADTQYF
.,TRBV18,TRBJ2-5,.,TGTGCCAGCTCACCGTTCCCACCGAGGGAGACCCAGTACTTC,CASSPFPPRETQYF
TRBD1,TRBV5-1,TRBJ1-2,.,TGCGCCAGCAGCTTGGCAGGGGGGAACTATGGCTACACCTTC,CASSLAGGNYGYTF
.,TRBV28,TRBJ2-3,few,TGTGCCAGCAGTTTAGTAGGGCTTAGCACAGATACGCAGTATTTT,CASSLVGLSTDTQYF
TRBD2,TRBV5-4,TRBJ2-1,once,TGTGCCAGCAGCTTAGCGGGGCTCTACAATGAGCAGTTCTTC,CASSLAGLYNEQFF
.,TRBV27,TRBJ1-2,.,TGTGCCAGCAGTGCAGCTGCCGGTGGCTACACCTTC,CASSAAAGGYTF
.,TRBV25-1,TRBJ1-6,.,TGTGCCAGCAGTGAACCTTCGAGGGGCCGACTGGGGTCACCCCTCCACTTT,CASSEPSRGRLGSPLHF
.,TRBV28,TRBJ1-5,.,TGTGCCAGCAGCCCTGGTGGACAGTCCAATCAGCCCCAGCATTTT,CASSPGGQSNQPQHF
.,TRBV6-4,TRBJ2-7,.,TGTGCCAGCAGCCTAGGACTGGTTCGGGGTTCCTACGAGCAGTACTTC,CASSLGLVRGSYEQYF
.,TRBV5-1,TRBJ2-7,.,TGCGCCAGCAGCTCCGTAACCCACTCCTACGAGCAGTACTTC,CASSSVTHSYEQYF
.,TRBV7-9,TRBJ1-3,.,TGTGCCAGCAGCTTAGCCGGCGGGGGCCCTGGAAACACCATATATTTT,CASSLAGGGPGNTIYF
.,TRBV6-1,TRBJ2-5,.,TGTGCCAGCAGCCGACTCGGCCGACAAGAGACCCAGTACTTC,CASSRLGRQETQYF